The T cell receptor (beta chain) under discussion was sequenced for a study of T cells in Graves' hyperthyroidism and ophthalmopathy. Study-wide points: Ophthalmopathy and stable hyperthyroidism were told apart by a 13 V-J model. Blood also held most thyroid clonotypes expanded beyond 0.001.

Diagnoses were made from clinical symptoms, serum measures (thyroxine and TRAb), thyroid ultrasound and orbital computed tomography. The source of the PBMCs was around 10 ml of fresh peripheral blood. The CDR3 has 14 residues. Germline CDR1 is LGHDT and CDR2 is YNNKEL (reference sequence). Trimming cost V 0 bases and J 5 bases, with 10 bases left between them. From RNA transcripts, TCR beta CDR3 regions were amplified. With the HTBI primer set, the TCR CDR3 went through a first round of RT-PCR. TCRdb fed the multiplex PCR reads into MiXCR, producing one record per CDR3 protein. The sample yields hundreds of thousands of distinct CDR3 sequences, roughly a sixth seen once. This clonotype was counted only a few times. Its target is not known.

The TCR sequence derives from a woman aged 40-49 years with Graves' ophthalmopathy. The sample consisted of blood. V is TRBV3-1 and J is TRBJ2-5; weak D call: TRBD1 (6 bases). The CDR3 is CASSQEIGGETQYF. In DNA form, the CDR3 reads TGTGCCAGCAGCCAAGAAATAGGGGGTGAGACCCAGTACTTC.